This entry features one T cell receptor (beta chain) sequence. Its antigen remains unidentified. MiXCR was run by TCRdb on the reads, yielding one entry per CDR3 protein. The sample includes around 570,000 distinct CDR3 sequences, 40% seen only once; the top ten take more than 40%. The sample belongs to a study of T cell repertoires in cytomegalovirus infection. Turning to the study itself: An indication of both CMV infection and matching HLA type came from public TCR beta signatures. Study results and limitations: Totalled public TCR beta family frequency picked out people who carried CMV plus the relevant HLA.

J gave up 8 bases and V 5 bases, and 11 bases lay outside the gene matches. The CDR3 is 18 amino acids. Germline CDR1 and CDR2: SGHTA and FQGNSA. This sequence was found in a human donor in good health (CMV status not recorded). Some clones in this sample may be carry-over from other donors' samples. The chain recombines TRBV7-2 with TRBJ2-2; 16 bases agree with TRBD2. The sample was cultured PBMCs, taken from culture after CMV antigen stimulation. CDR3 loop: CASSKGGTSGRASGELFF. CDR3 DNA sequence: TGTGCCAGCAGCAAAGGGGGGACTAGCGGGAGGGCTTCAGGGGAGCTGTTTTTT.